This record concerns one TCR beta chain sequence. As yet, its antigen is unknown. The data originate from a study of vaccination and CD4 T cells after COVID-19. On the study more broadly: Samples taken post-COVID came a median roughly 13 weeks after diagnosis, ranging from 35 to 161. In culture, cells were exposed to overlapping spike peptides from SARS-CoV-2, HCoV-NL63, HCoV-OC43 and HCoV-229E.

CDR3 length: 14 residues. Per germline, CDR1 DFQATT and CDR2 SNEGSKA (reference sequence). Trimming cost V 5 bases and J 2 bases; bases outside gene matches: 8. Findings and caveats of the study: There was no significant change from around 21 to 38 median reactive clonotypes.

Sequencing of the DNA from cultured CD4+ T cells was carried out with the Oncomine TCR Beta short-read assay. TCRdb independently ran MiXCR on the PCR reads; one entry per CDR3 protein. The table has about 19,000 distinct CDR3 sequences, around half seen once. Treatment given: roughly ten-day PBMC culture with coronavirus spike peptide pools or control peptides (ViraFEST assay). This clonotype was sampled from a human donor who had recovered from COVID-19. The V and J genes are TRBV20-1 and TRBJ2-5, with TRBD1 identical over 7 bases. This material consisted of CD4+ T cells from blood, cultured in vitro, taken after SARS-CoV-2 vaccination. The CDR3 nucleotides read TGCAGTGCTCACGACAGGGTCAAACAAGAGACCCAGTACTTC. Translated: CSAHDRVKQETQYF.